The 19 T cell receptor beta chains in this list originate from one sample, sequenced in a study of blood T cell repertoires in COVID-19. The method was immunoSEQ multiplex PCR; TCRdb's version includes in-frame clones alone and lacks a portion of them. The data contain 150,000 or so clones, around 83% of them singletons. Sequencing was carried out using peripheral blood. Source of these receptors: a woman aged 80 or older with acute or convalescent COVID-19.

The sample holds a few counts of this clone. This sequence joins TRBV5-1 and TRBJ2-5, with 15 positions matching TRBD2. Trimming at V came to 1 base and at J to 4 bases, leaving 11 bases not matched to a gene. Germline V gene sequence: CDR1 SGHRS, CDR2 YFSETQ. The CDR3 length is 19 residues. The CDR3, as DNA: TGCGCCAGCAGCTTGCGGACTAGCGGGGGGGCCGCCCTGGGAGAGACCCAGTACTTC. Translated, it gives CASSLRTSGGAALGETQYF.

V usage is TRBV19 and J usage is TRBJ2-5; D perhaps matches TRBD2 (5 bases). The CDR3 runs 14 residues. V shed 0 bases and J shed 5 bases, with 10 bases lying between them. Germline loops: CDR1 LNHDA, CDR2 SQIVND (reference sequence). CDR3 bases: TGTGCCAGTAGTATAGAACTAGTCAGCGAGACCCAGTACTTC. This sequence encodes CASSIELVSETQYF.

The chain has TRBV2 and TRBJ1-6; unclear D gene. V shed 6 bases and J shed 5 bases, with 17 bases lying between them. Per the germline V gene, CDR1 is SNHLY and CDR2 is FYNNEI. CDR3 length: 16 amino acids. CDR3 loop: CASRSLAHGNNSPLHF. The CDR3 DNA is TGTGCCAGCAGGAGCCTTGCTCATGGTAATAATTCACCCCTCCACTTT.

This rearrangement joins TRBV6-5 to TRBJ1-2; D ambiguous. Germline loops: CDR1 MNHEY, CDR2 SVGAGI. V dropped 2 bases and J dropped 0 bases, with 10 bases sitting between them. The CDR3 length is 15 residues. The CDR3: CASSYLGRSNYGYTF. The DNA of the CDR3 is TGTGCCAGCAGTTACCTCGGCAGGTCTAACTATGGCTACACCTTC.

This clone was found once. V and J are TRBV19 and TRBJ1-2; D not resolved. V lost 3 bases, J lost 3 bases, and 14 bases lay in between. This CDR3 has 15 residues. Germline lookup yields CDR1 LNHDA and CDR2 SQIVND (reference sequence). The CDR3 DNA follows: TGTGCCAGTAGTATGTATGGGGAGCTACACTATGGCTACACCTTC. Translated: CASSMYGELHYGYTF. The complete variable domain, with remaining parts taken from reference TRBV19 and TRBJ1-2, reads DGGITQSPKYLFRKEGQNVTLSCEQNLNHDAMYWYRQDPGQGLRLIYYSQIVNDFQKGDIAEGYSVSREKKESFPLTVTSAQKNPTAFYLCASSMYGELHYGYTFGSGTRLTVV.

In its sample, this clone was seen a few times. The CDR3 protein is CAWSVGPNTEAFF. The CDR3 nucleotides read TGTGCCTGGAGTGTTGGGCCGAACACTGAAGCTTTCTTT. V and J are TRBV30 and TRBJ1-1; D gene ambiguous. The ends were cut back, 0 bases at V and 1 base at J, with 6 bases in the middle. The CDR3 is 13 residues long. The V gene's germline CDR1 is GTSNPN and CDR2 SVGIG (reference sequence).

The CDR3: CASRDINTDTQYF. Here the CDR3 DNA reads TGTGCCAGCCGGGACATAAACACAGATACGCAGTATTTT. This rearrangement joins TRBV6-5 to TRBJ2-3; maybe TRBD1 (6 bases). The CDR3 is made up of 13 amino acids. Germline CDR1 reads MNHEY; CDR2 reads SVGAGI. V lost 8 bases, J lost 2 bases, and 11 bases lay in between.

The chain joins TRBV4-1 to TRBJ1-2, with D possibly TRBD1 on 5 matching bases. The V and J ends lost 0 bases and 1 base respectively, with 9 bases between them. Germline assignment: CDR1 MGHRA and CDR2 YSYEKL. This CDR3 region has 15 residues. CDR3 bases: TGCGCCAGCAGCCAAGAAGACAGACTTAACTATGGCTACACCTTC. This codes for CASSQEDRLNYGYTF.

The CDR3 protein is CASSPTGLNTEAFF. The CDR3 nucleotides are TGTGCCAGTAGCCCGACAGGTTTGAACACTGAAGCTTTCTTT. The rearrangement joins TRBV19 to TRBJ1-1, with D tentatively TRBD1 (6 bases). Trimming cost V 6 bases and J 0 bases, with 11 bases left between them. The CDR3 is 14 residues long. Germline values: CDR1 LNHDA, CDR2 SQIVND (reference sequence).

The chain carries TRBV18 and TRBJ2-5, with D unclear. V shed 8 bases and J shed 2 bases, with 18 bases lying between them. This CDR3 has 15 residues. From germline, CDR1 is KGHSH and CDR2 LQKENI. Here the CDR3 reads CASSIQTGSQETQYF. The CDR3 DNA reads TGTGCCAGCAGTATCCAGACTGGATCACAAGAGACCCAGTACTTC.

This rearrangement joins TRBV27 to TRBJ1-6; 7 nucleotides line up with TRBD1. The CDR3 covers 16 residues. Germline V lookup: CDR1 MNHEY, CDR2 SMNVEV (reference sequence). V gave up 6 bases and J gave up 8 bases; unmatched junction bases: 13. For the CDR3, the DNA is TGTGCCAGCAGCCGTATACAGGGGCAGGGTCATTCACCCCTCCACTTT. It encodes CASSRIQGQGHSPLHF.

The gene calls are TRBV29-1 and TRBJ1-1; D perhaps matches TRBD1 (5 bases). The CDR3 is made up of 12 amino acids. Germline V gene sequence: CDR1 SQVTM, CDR2 ANQGSEA. V was clipped by 6 bases and J by 1 base, with 9 bases between them. CDR3: CSVTRENTEAFF. Here the CDR3 DNA reads TGCAGCGTAACCAGGGAGAACACTGAAGCTTTCTTT. The variable domain in full, with the rest retrieved from reference TRBV29-1 and TRBJ1-1, is SAVISQKPSRDICQRGTSLTIQCQVDSQVTMMFWYRQQPGQSLTLIATANQGSEATYESGFVIDKFPISRPNLTFSTLTVSNMSPEDSSIYLCSVTRENTEAFFGQGTRLTVV.

The chain carries TRBV30 and TRBJ1-2, with a possible D match to TRBD1 (5 bases). Deletions cut 6 bases from V and 6 bases from J, with 20 bases between. The CDR3 extends over 14 amino acids. The V gene's germline CDR1 is GTSNPN and CDR2 SVGIG (reference sequence). As DNA, the CDR3 is TGTGCCTGCCGGGGGGAGATCACGGTAGATGGCTACACCTTC. It translates to CACRGEITVDGYTF.

The J gene is TRBJ1-1, the V gene TRBV20-1; D is unclear. Germline loops: CDR1 DFQATT, CDR2 SNEGSKA (reference sequence). The V end lost 3 bases, the J end lost 4 bases, and 12 bases lay between the germline ends. The CDR3 has 13 residues. The CDR3 loop reads CSASRREGTEAFF. The CDR3 DNA reads as TGCAGTGCTAGTAGGCGCGAGGGCACTGAAGCTTTCTTT.

The chain recombines TRBV2 with TRBJ2-1; the match to TRBD1 covers 8 bases. Germline CDR1 SNHLY, CDR2 FYNNEI. J lost 0 bases, V lost 6 bases, and 4 bases had no gene match. CDR3 length: 15 residues. This CDR3 is CASSHRGSSYNEQFF. The CDR3 DNA follows: TGTGCCAGCAGCCACAGGGGGAGCTCCTACAATGAGCAGTTCTTC.

V usage is TRBV5-1 and J usage is TRBJ2-3, with D tentatively TRBD2 (6 bases). CDR1 SGHRS and CDR2 YFSETQ come from the germline V gene. CDR3 size: 14 residues. Trimming removed 0 bases from V and 2 bases from J, with 7 bases in between. CDR3 in amino acids: CASSLERATDTQYF. CDR3 DNA: TGCGCCAGCAGCTTGGAGCGGGCCACAGATACGCAGTATTTT.

This clone was picked up one time. The rearrangement uses TRBV19 and TRBJ1-6; 9 nucleotides align to TRBD1. The CDR3 totals 15 residues. CDR1 LNHDA and CDR2 SQIVND come from the germline V gene (reference sequence). V dropped 7 bases and J dropped 3; count of bases not matched to a gene: 4. The CDR3 DNA is TGTGCCAGTACGGGACAGGGCCGCTATAATTCACCCCTCCACTTT. Amino acid sequence: CASTGQGRYNSPLHF. The variable domain in full, completed from reference TRBV19 and TRBJ1-6, reads DGGITQSPKYLFRKEGQNVTLSCEQNLNHDAMYWYRQDPGQGLRLIYYSQIVNDFQKGDIAEGYSVSREKKESFPLTVTSAQKNPTAFYLCASTGQGRYNSPLHFGNGTRLTVT.

The V call is TRBV19, the J call TRBJ1-1; D might be TRBD1 (6 bases). CDR3 length: 16 residues. Trimming pared 2 bases from V and 0 bases from J, leaving 13 bases between. The germline CDR1 and CDR2 sequences are LNHDA and SQIVND (reference sequence). CDR3 nucleotide sequence: TGTGCCAGTAGTATACAGGGGTCCACCTTGAACACTGAAGCTTTCTTT. It yields the protein CASSIQGSTLNTEAFF.

The rearrangement joins TRBV7-3 to TRBJ2-3, with D possibly matching TRBD2 (6 bases). Germline loops: CDR1 SGHTA, CDR2 FQGTGA. Trimming took 10 bases from V and 0 from J, leaving 17 bases between them. The length of the CDR3 is 15 residues. CDR3 sequence: CATQDRAGSTDTQYF. The DNA for the CDR3 is TGTGCCACCCAGGACCGAGCGGGTAGCACAGATACGCAGTATTTT.